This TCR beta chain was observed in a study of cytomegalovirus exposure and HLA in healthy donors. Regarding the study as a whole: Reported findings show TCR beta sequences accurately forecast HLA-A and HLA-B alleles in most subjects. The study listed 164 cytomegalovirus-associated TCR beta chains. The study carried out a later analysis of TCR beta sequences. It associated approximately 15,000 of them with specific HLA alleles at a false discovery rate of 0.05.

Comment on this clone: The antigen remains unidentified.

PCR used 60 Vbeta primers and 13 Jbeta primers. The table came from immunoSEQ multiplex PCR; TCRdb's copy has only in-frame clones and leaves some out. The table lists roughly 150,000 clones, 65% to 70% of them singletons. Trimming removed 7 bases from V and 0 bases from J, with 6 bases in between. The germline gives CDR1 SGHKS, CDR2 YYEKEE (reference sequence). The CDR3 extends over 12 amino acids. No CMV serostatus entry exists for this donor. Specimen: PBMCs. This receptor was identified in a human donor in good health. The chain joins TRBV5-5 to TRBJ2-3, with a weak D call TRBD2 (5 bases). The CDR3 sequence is CASEGSTDTQYF. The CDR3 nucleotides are TGTGCCAGCGAGGGAAGCACAGATACGCAGTATTTT.